This TCR beta chain emerged from a study of T cell changes during pregnancy in multiple sclerosis. The table came from immunoSEQ multiplex PCR; TCRdb's copy has only in-frame clones and leaves some out. The sample has approximately 110,000 clones; approximately 90% are singletons. Germline lookup yields CDR1 ENHRY and CDR2 SYGVKD. The CDR3 is 13 residues long. With V trimmed by 6 bases and J by 3 bases, 3 bases remained unmatched. The specimen was peripheral blood, collected in the third trimester of pregnancy. The TCR comes from a female donor with multiple sclerosis, enrolled in a pregnancy study. The chain is built from TRBV10-3 and TRBJ2-7; the match to TRBD1 covers 9 bases. The CDR3 sequence is CAISGTGLYEQYF. In DNA form, the CDR3 reads TGTGCCATCAGCGGGACAGGGCTCTACGAGCAGTACTTC.